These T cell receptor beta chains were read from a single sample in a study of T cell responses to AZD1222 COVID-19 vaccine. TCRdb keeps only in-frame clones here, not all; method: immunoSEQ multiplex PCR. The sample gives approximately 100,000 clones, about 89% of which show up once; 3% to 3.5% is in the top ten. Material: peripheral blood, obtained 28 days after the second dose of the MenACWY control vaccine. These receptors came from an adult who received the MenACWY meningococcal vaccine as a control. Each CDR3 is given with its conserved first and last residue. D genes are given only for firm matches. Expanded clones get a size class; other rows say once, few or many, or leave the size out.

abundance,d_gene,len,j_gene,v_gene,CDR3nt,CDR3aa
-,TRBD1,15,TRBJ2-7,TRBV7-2,TGTGCCAGCAGCTCCCTCTGGACAGGGGACCGCGAGCAGTACTTC,CASSSLWTGDREQYF
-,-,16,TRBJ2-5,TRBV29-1,TGCAGCGTCACTTCGCAGGGGTCAGGACAAAAGCGGACCCAGTACTTC,CSVTSQGSGQKRTQYF
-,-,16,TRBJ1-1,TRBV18,TGTGCCAGCTCACCAAGGTTGGGGGCCCAGGGCACTGAAGCTTTCTTT,CASSPRLGAQGTEAFF
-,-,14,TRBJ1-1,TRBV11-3,TGTGCCAGCAGCTACCGACACCTGAACACTGAAGCTTTCTTT,CASSYRHLNTEAFF
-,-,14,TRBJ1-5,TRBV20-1,TGCAGTGCTAGTGGAAATCGTAGATCTCAGCCCCAGCATTTT,CSASGNRRSQPQHF
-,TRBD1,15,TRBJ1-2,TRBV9,TGTGCCAGCAGCGTGTTGACAGGGGTGGACGAGGGCTACACCTTC,CASSVLTGVDEGYTF
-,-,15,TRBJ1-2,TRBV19,TGTGCCAGTAGTCCAACAGGTGAAAACCTCTATGGCTACACCTTC,CASSPTGENLYGYTF
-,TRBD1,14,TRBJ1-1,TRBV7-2,TGTGCCAGCAGCCTACAGGACAGGGGCACTGAAGCTTTCTTT,CASSLQDRGTEAFF
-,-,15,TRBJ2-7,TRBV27,TGTGCCAGCAGTTTAATCCCAGGGGGAGGATACGAGCAGTACTTC,CASSLIPGGGYEQYF
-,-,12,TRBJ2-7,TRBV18,TGTGCCAGCTCACCAACGCTCTACGAGCAGTACTTC,CASSPTLYEQYF
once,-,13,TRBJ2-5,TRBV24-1,TGTGCCACCAGTGATTTTGGAAGCAGGGACCAGTACTTC,CATSDFGSRDQYF
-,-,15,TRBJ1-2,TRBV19,TGTGCCAGTACCCCGTCCAGGGGAGCCAACTATGGCTACACCTTC,CASTPSRGANYGYTF
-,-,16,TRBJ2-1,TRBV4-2,TGTGCCAGCAGCCAAGATCCCACGAGCTCCTACAATGAGCAGTTCTTC,CASSQDPTSSYNEQFF
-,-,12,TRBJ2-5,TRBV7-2,TGTGCCAGCAGCCCGGCCCGAGAGACCCAGTACTTC,CASSPARETQYF
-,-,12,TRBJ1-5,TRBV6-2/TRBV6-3,TGTGCCAGCAGTTATGTACATCAGCCCCAGCATTTT,CASSYVHQPQHF
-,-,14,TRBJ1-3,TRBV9,TGTGCCAGCAGCGTACATTACTCTGGAAACACCATATATTTT,CASSVHYSGNTIYF